This T cell receptor (beta chain) was observed in a study of PD-L1 blockade in urothelial cancer. The overall study: Patients' atezolizumab regimen, 1,200 mg intravenously every 3 weeks, began in about 2014.

Study-wide points: TCR clonality was measured in pretreatment peripheral blood. Clonality below the median predicted better survival.

On this clone: As yet, its antigen is unknown.

Method: immunoSEQ multiplex PCR; TCRdb's copy keeps in-frame clones and lacks some. The table has tens of thousands of clones, roughly 90% seen once. Trimming removed 5 bases from V and 0 bases from J; junction bases left unmatched: 3. The germline gives CDR1 LNHDA, CDR2 SQIVND (reference sequence). The CDR3 is made up of 16 amino acids. Sample time point: pretreatment peripheral blood. The chain carries TRBV19 and TRBJ2-1, with 11 bases matching TRBD1. The sequences come from PBMCs, collected around atezolizumab (anti-PD-L1) treatment. The sequence was collected from a man between 65 and 79 years old with urothelial cancer. DNA for the CDR3: TGTGCCAGTAGTTGGGGACAGGGGGGCTCCTACAATGAGCAGTTCTTC. Translated, it gives CASSWGQGGSYNEQFF. Based on the CDR3 plus reference TRBV19 and TRBJ2-1, the full variable domain is DGGITQSPKYLFRKEGQNVTLSCEQNLNHDAMYWYRQDPGQGLRLIYYSQIVNDFQKGDIAEGYSVSREKKESFPLTVTSAQKNPTAFYLCASSWGQGGSYNEQFFGPGTRLTVL.